This T cell receptor (beta chain) came from a study of shared clonotypes between healthy human individuals. The CDR3 has 15 residues. The germline V gene has CDR1 MNHEY and CDR2 SVGAGI. Trimming removed 5 bases from V and 1 base from J; junction bases left unmatched: 6. The donors were adults (healthy and HIV-negative) with no recent acute infections or vaccinations. Profiling relied on immunoSEQ multiplex PCR, and the TCRdb table lists in-frame clones only, not all of them. The data show over 300,000 clones, roughly 84% seen once. Of note for this clone: Its target is not known.

Broader study findings: It was observed that 5% to 6% of naive CD4 clonotypes were shared across several donors. Represented diversity (both genetic and exposure-history) was limited by the small number of donors.

The TCR comes from a man aged 18 to 30 in good health. The sequenced sample consisted of memory CD8+ T cells sorted from blood. Subset here: CD45RO+ cells pooled with CCR7-negative TemRA cells. V usage is TRBV6-5 and J usage is TRBJ1-1; 8 positions match TRBD1. CDR3 DNA: TGTGCCAGCAGTCACATACAGGGGGGGAACACTGAAGCTTTCTTT. Translation gives CASSHIQGGNTEAFF.